Detailed here is one T cell receptor beta chain. Its antigen is still unknown. The data were obtained in a study of CD8+ T cells in alopecia areata. Overall study context: Tofacitinib exposure lasted 6 to 18 months, followed by 6 months off drug.

Germline loops: CDR1 SQVTM, CDR2 ANQGSEA. With V trimmed by 7 bases and J by 4 bases, 12 bases remained unmatched. This CDR3 is built from 14 residues. Broader study findings: Higher clonality was seen in lesional scalp than in normal scalp, especially in alopecia totalis/universalis.

After isolation, RNA underwent reverse transcription to generate cDNA as the sequencing template. Sequenced by immunoSEQ multiplex PCR; TCRdb stores in-frame clones only, minus some. Here the sample spans 200,000 to 250,000 clones, 57% being singletons. The sample was CD4+ T cells sorted from blood, taken at week 0. The source of this sequence is a human donor with alopecia areata. The chain has TRBV29-1 and TRBJ1-2, with 7 bases matching TRBD1. The CDR3 bases are TGCAGCGCCTACGGCATAGGGGGCCGCTATGGCTACACCTTC. It yields the protein CSAYGIGGRYGYTF.